These T cell receptor beta chains were read from a single sample in a study of OX40 agonist ivuxolimab in advanced cancers. TCRdb's copy holds only in-frame clones and misses some; the assay was immunoSEQ multiplex PCR. The profile shows 50,000 to 55,000 clones, approximately 87% of them singletons. The sequenced sample was CD4+ or CD8+ T cells sorted from blood, obtained in a trial of the OX40 agonist ivuxolimab. All receptors come from an adult with an advanced solid tumor such as melanoma, head and neck, liver or kidney cancer. The CDR3 runs from the conserved cysteine through the conserved F or W. D genes are given only for firm matches. Clone size is given for some rows only: seen once, a few or many times, or a class if the clone is expanded.

D gene | J gene | V gene | clone size | CDR3 DNA | CDR3 protein
TRBD1 | TRBJ1-1 | TRBV5-1 | few | TGCGCCAGCAGCGCAACAGGGGGGAACACTGAAGCTTTCTTT | CASSATGGNTEAFF
NA | TRBJ1-3 | TRBV5-1 | once | TGCGCCAGCAGCCCAGGACGGAACTCTGGAAACACCATATATTTT | CASSPGRNSGNTIYF
NA | TRBJ1-3 | TRBV6-5 | NA | TGTGCCAGCTGGATCGAATTTGGAAACACCATATATTTT | CASWIEFGNTIYF
NA | TRBJ2-3 | TRBV6-6 | NA | TGTGCCAGCACCACGTTCCTGGCAGATACGCAGTATTTT | CASTTFLADTQYF
NA | TRBJ2-3 | TRBV5-1 | NA | TGCGCCAGCACCATAGACAGCAGCACAGATACGCAGTATTTT | CASTIDSSTDTQYF
TRBD2 | TRBJ2-1 | TRBV27 | once | TGTGCCAGCAGTTTATGGGGGACTAGCGACTCCTACAATGAGCAGTTCTTC | CASSLWGTSDSYNEQFF
NA | TRBJ1-5 | TRBV14 | NA | TGTGCCAGCAGCCAGGGGATCCGCAATCAGCCCCAGCATTTT | CASSQGIRNQPQHF
NA | TRBJ1-4 | TRBV28 | NA | TGTGCCAGCAGTCCAAATGAAAAACTGTTTTTT | CASSPNEKLFF
TRBD2 | TRBJ2-2 | TRBV4-2 | NA | TGTGCCAGCAGCCAACTAGCGGGGCACACCGGGGAGCTGTTTTTT | CASSQLAGHTGELFF
NA | TRBJ2-6 | TRBV5-4 | once | TGTGCCAGCAGCCACTCCCCGGGACACAACTCTGGGGCCAACGTCCTGACTTTC | CASSHSPGHNSGANVLTF